Included here is one T cell receptor (beta chain) sequence, with context. What it binds is not known. This entry is derived from a study of response to subunit inactivated influenza vaccine. Whole-study findings and limits: Only a handful of new T cells, the authors suggested, are recruited with each seasonal influenza vaccination.

The CDR3 covers 15 residues. CDR1 and CDR2 from the germline V gene are SGHRS and YFSETQ. V was clipped by 0 bases and J by 5 bases, with 12 bases between them. From the RT-PCR reads, TCRdb called clonotypes with MiXCR, one entry per CDR3 protein. Among roughly 700,000 distinct CDR3 sequences listed, 15% to 18% were seen once. The TCR originated in a man between 50 and 59 years old who received an inactivated influenza vaccine. The sequencing here drew on PBMCs from blood, taken approximately 12 days after vaccination. The J gene is TRBJ2-1, the V gene TRBV5-1; D is uncertain. The CDR3 DNA is TGCGCCAGCAGCTTGGATGTGGGCACCCACAATGAGCAGTTCTTC. Protein product: CASSLDVGTHNEQFF.